This TCR beta chain was identified during a study of regulatory T cells in long-lasting Graves disease. Study as a whole: Persistent cases were those of Graves' disease that involved over 5 years of antithyroid drugs with positive TSH receptor antibodies. Study-wide findings and caveats: Persistent Graves' disease cases displayed lower TCR diversity than newly diagnosed ones.

Time point in this sample: persistent/refractory GD, antithyroid drugs over 5 years with positive TRAb. There was RNA extracted from PBMCs, and the TCR library was made from it. It was American Thyroid Association guidelines that determined Graves' disease diagnosis. This clonotype was counted at least ten times. Its specificity is unknown. CDR1 SGHVS and CDR2 FQNEAQ come from the germline V gene. Trimming cost V 3 bases and J 2 bases, with 14 bases left between them. The CDR3 is made up of 15 amino acids. Both iRepertoire HTBI primers and Arm-PCR of CDR3 regions were used to build the TCR beta libraries. TCRdb called the multiplex PCR reads again in MiXCR, with one record for every CDR3 protein. This table has some 280,000 distinct CDR3 sequences, around 20% appearing once.

This clonotype was sampled from a female donor with Graves disease. The material sequenced was peripheral blood mononuclear cells (PBMCs), taken when the disease was refractory, from a patient treated with antithyroid drugs. The V and J genes are TRBV7-8 and TRBJ2-7; perhaps D is TRBD1 or TRBD2 (5 bases each). CDR3 coding DNA: TGTGCCAGCAGCTTCGGGGCGGCCTCAACCTACGAGCAGTACTTC. It is translated as CASSFGAASTYEQYF.